The next 3 T cell receptor beta chains were all read from a single sample in a study of blood T cell repertoires in COVID-19. The table came from immunoSEQ multiplex PCR; TCRdb's copy has only in-frame clones and leaves some out. Of about 110,000 clones in the sample, 80% were seen once. Sequencing used peripheral blood. The receptor source for this set is a human donor in a cohort sampled during active or convalescent COVID-19.

The chain links TRBV6-5 to TRBJ1-3; 9 nucleotides align to TRBD1. There are 14 residues in the CDR3. The trim removed 7 bases at V and 7 bases at J, leaving 8 bases unmatched. Germline assignment: CDR1 MNHEY and CDR2 SVGAGI. The CDR3 sequence is CASTADRGLNTIYF. The CDR3 DNA sequence: TGTGCCAGCACCGCGGACAGGGGACTCAACACCATATATTTT.

The rearrangement links TRBV7-9 to TRBJ1-1; possibly TRBD1 for D (5 bases). V lost 5 bases and J lost 4, with 17 bases in between. The CDR3 loop spans 15 amino acids. CDR1 SEHNR and CDR2 FQNEAQ come from the germline V gene (reference sequence). The CDR3 DNA follows: TGTGCCAGCAGCGAAAGGGGTAGGGGAAGCACTGAAGCTTTCTTT. Its translation: CASSERGRGSTEAFF. The variable domain in full, completed from reference TRBV7-9 and TRBJ1-1, reads DTGVSQNPRHKITKRGQNVTFRCDPISEHNRLYWYRQTLGQGPEFLTYFQNEAQLEKSRLLSDRFSAERPKGSFSTLEIQRTEQGDSAMYLCASSERGRGSTEAFFGQGTRLTVV.

This chain joins TRBV19 and TRBJ1-1, with 7 bases that match TRBD1. CDR3 length: 13 residues. CDR1 LNHDA and CDR2 SQIVND come from the germline V gene (reference sequence). J gave up 4 bases and V 5 bases, and 4 bases lay outside the gene matches. The CDR3 DNA sequence: TGTGCCAGTAGTTGGGACAGAATCACTGAAGCTTTCTTT. Its translation is CASSWDRITEAFF.